The clone carrying this TCR beta chain was observed a single time. These data are taken from a study of blood T cell repertoires in COVID-19. Study-level information: Samples of COVID-19 (acute and convalescent) were obtained from the United States, Italy and Spain. Sources were T cells, B-cell-depleted T cells, or PBMCs; the material itself was cDNA or gDNA.

V lost 0 bases to trimming and J lost 5 bases; unmatched junction nucleotides: 2. CDR3 length: 15 amino acids. CDR1 is LNHDA, CDR2 SQIVND, per germline (reference sequence). Original methodology: Amplifying reference gene primers gave estimates of nucleated cell counts. Assay used: immunoSEQ multiplex PCR; TCRdb lists only in-frame clones, some missing. V, J and clone size are taken as reported in that table, and D and trimming were inferred from the DNA itself. The sample shows 250,000 to 350,000 clones, 85% of them seen only once. The receptor was derived from a woman between 45 and 65 years old with active or convalescent COVID-19. The sequenced material came from peripheral blood. This chain joins TRBV19 and TRBJ2-3, with 10 bases that match TRBD2. The CDR3 nucleotides are TGTGCCAGTAGTATAGATCGGACTAGCGGAGATACGCAGTATTTT. It translates to CASSIDRTSGDTQYF. Based on the CDR3 plus reference TRBV19 and TRBJ2-3, the full variable domain is DGGITQSPKYLFRKEGQNVTLSCEQNLNHDAMYWYRQDPGQGLRLIYYSQIVNDFQKGDIAEGYSVSREKKESFPLTVTSAQKNPTAFYLCASSIDRTSGDTQYFGPGTRLTVL.